These 32 T cell receptor beta chains originate from one sample sequenced in a study of T cell responses to AZD1222 COVID-19 vaccine. TCRdb's copy holds only in-frame clones and misses some; the assay was immunoSEQ multiplex PCR. The table shows tens of thousands of clones, with around 87% occurring only once. The sample was peripheral blood, taken on day 0 of AZD1222 vaccination. The receptors originated from an adult in good health.

V and J are TRBV29-1 and TRBJ2-1, with D unresolved. The germline CDR1 and CDR2 sequences are SQVTM and ANQGSEA. Trimming took off 5 bases at V and 7 bases at J, with 6 bases between the two ends. The CDR3 loop spans 10 amino acids. CDR3 coding DNA: TGCAGCGTTTCTGGGAATGAGCAGTTCTTC. It is translated as CSVSGNEQFF.

The rearrangement uses TRBV27 and TRBJ1-1; the D gene is possibly TRBD1 (5 bases). Germline CDR1 is MNHEY and CDR2 is SMNVEV (reference sequence). The CDR3 is 14 residues long. Trimming took off 6 bases at V and 7 bases at J, with 18 bases between the two ends. The CDR3 is CASSTWTRGNEAFF. The CDR3 DNA sequence: TGTGCCAGCAGCACCTGGACCCGGGGGAATGAAGCTTTCTTT.

This chain links TRBV28 with TRBJ1-4; D is undetermined. The germline CDR1 and CDR2 sequences are MDHEN and SYDVKM. The CDR3 length is 12 residues. Trimming took 6 bases from V and 0 from J, leaving 2 bases between them. CDR3 amino acids: CASRTTNEKLFF. CDR3 nucleotides: TGTGCCAGCAGGACAACTAATGAAAAACTGTTTTTT.

The chain couples TRBV5-1 to TRBJ1-4; D remains ambiguous. The CDR3 spans 15 residues. Germline CDR1 SGHRS, CDR2 YFSETQ. V shed 4 bases and J shed 5 bases, with 15 bases lying between them. Written as DNA, the CDR3 is TGCGCCAGCAGCCCCCTTGGTGGGAAGAATGAAAAACTGTTTTTT. This encodes CASSPLGGKNEKLFF.

J is TRBJ2-1 and V is TRBV7-2, with 11 nucleotides matching TRBD2. The CDR3 loop spans 17 amino acids. The germline CDR1 and CDR2 sequences are SGHTA and FQGNSA. The junction had 7 bases not matched to a gene; V was cut back by 4 bases and J by 2 bases. CDR3 residues: CASSSRPTSGAYNEQFF. DNA of the CDR3: TGTGCCAGCAGCTCCCGTCCGACTAGCGGGGCCTACAATGAGCAGTTCTTC.

The J gene is TRBJ1-5, the V gene TRBV19, with no clear D. The CDR3 consists of 14 residues. The V gene lost 3 bases and the J gene lost 3 bases, with 9 bases spanning the gap. Germline assignment: CDR1 LNHDA and CDR2 SQIVND (reference sequence). CDR3 sequence reads: CASSIVGSNQPQHF. In DNA form, the CDR3 reads TGTGCCAGTAGTATCGTCGGGTCCAATCAGCCCCAGCATTTT.

J is TRBJ2-5 and V is TRBV6-5, with no clear D. Germline V CDR1 and CDR2: MNHEY, SVGAGI. The CDR3 has 14 amino acids. The V end lost 5 bases, the J end lost 5 bases, and 15 bases lay between the germline ends. CDR3 sequence: CASSPSLAGETQYF. Here the CDR3 DNA reads TGTGCCAGCAGTCCGAGCCTGGCCGGGGAGACCCAGTACTTC.

The chain uses TRBV5-4 and TRBJ1-2; no clear D. Trimming pared 5 bases from V and 1 base from J, leaving 12 bases between. Germline lookup yields CDR1 SGHNT and CDR2 YYREEE (reference sequence). The CDR3 has 14 amino acids. This CDR3 reads CASRSLSSNYGYTF. CDR3 sequence (DNA): TGTGCCAGCAGATCCCTGAGCAGTAACTATGGCTACACCTTC.

V usage is TRBV27 and J usage is TRBJ1-5; weak D call: TRBD1 (6 bases). Germline values: CDR1 MNHEY, CDR2 SMNVEV (reference sequence). This CDR3 contains 15 residues. V lost 4 bases and J 6 bases, leaving 16 bases between the germline ends. In DNA form, the CDR3 reads TGTGCCAGCAGTTCCGGACAGTATAGTACTCAGCCCCAGCATTTT. Translated, it gives CASSSGQYSTQPQHF.

V gene TRBV18 combines with J gene TRBJ2-7, with D possibly TRBD1 on 6 matching bases. V was clipped by 3 bases and J by 0 bases, with 12 bases between them. The germline V gene has CDR1 KGHSH and CDR2 LQKENI. The CDR3 has 15 amino acids. The CDR3, as DNA: TGTGCCAGCTCACCCTCGACAGGTGTCTCCTACGAGCAGTACTTC. Encoded protein: CASSPSTGVSYEQYF.

Concerning this clone itself: One end of the junction fails to match germline, which may point to a read error. V is TRBV5-4 and J is TRBJ2-7; TRBD2 might be the D (6 bases). The CDR3 spans 13 residues. Per the germline V gene, CDR1 is SGHNT and CDR2 is YYREEE (reference sequence). This CDR3 is CASSLGPGDEQYF. The DNA of the CDR3 is TGTGCCAGCAGTTTGGGACCGGGGGACGAGCAGTACTTC.

This clone was seen just once. The chain is built from TRBV27 and TRBJ1-3; D is ambiguous. This CDR3 region has 17 residues. CDR1 MNHEY and CDR2 SMNVEV come from the germline V gene (reference sequence). Trimming removed 0 bases at V and 0 bases at J, with 12 bases between. This chain's CDR3 is CASSLSGSHSSGNTIYF. As DNA, the CDR3 is TGTGCCAGCAGTTTATCGGGGTCCCACTCCTCTGGAAACACCATATATTTT.

The chain carries TRBV28 and TRBJ2-3, with D possibly matching TRBD2 (6 bases). V was pared by 5 bases and J by 1 base, with 13 bases between. The germline gives CDR1 MDHEN, CDR2 SYDVKM. This CDR3 spans 15 amino acids. The CDR3 DNA reads as TGTGCCAGCAGTCTCGGGGGTAGCGGCACAGATACGCAGTATTTT. It is translated as CASSLGGSGTDTQYF.

The chain uses TRBV5-1 and TRBJ2-7; unclear D gene. The ends were cut back, 0 bases at V and 6 bases at J, with 10 bases in the middle. Germline values: CDR1 SGHRS, CDR2 YFSETQ. This CDR3 comprises 13 residues. CDR3 protein: CASSLESVSEQYF. The CDR3 DNA reads as TGCGCCAGCAGCTTGGAATCAGTTAGCGAGCAGTACTTC.

The chain uses TRBV7-3 and TRBJ2-1, with TRBD2 identical over 11 bases. Germline V gene sequence: CDR1 SGHTA, CDR2 FQGTGA. The CDR3 is 16 residues long. The V and J ends lost 3 bases and 2 bases, in that order; junction bases with no gene match: 3. Here the CDR3 DNA reads TGTGCCAGCAGCTTGACTAGCGGGGCACCCTACAATGAGCAGTTCTTC. This sequence encodes CASSLTSGAPYNEQFF. Looking up the rest from reference TRBV7-3 and TRBJ2-1 gives the full variable domain: GAGVSQTPSNKVTEKGKYVELRCDPISGHTALYWYRQSLGQGPEFLIYFQGTGAADDSGLPNDRFFAVRPEGSVSTLKIQRTERGDSAVYLCASSLTSGAPYNEQFFGPGTRLTVL.

The chain is built from TRBV7-8 and TRBJ1-2; TRBD1 matches at 7 bases. This CDR3 has 13 amino acids. With V trimmed by 5 bases and J by 7 bases, 7 bases remained unmatched. Per germline, CDR1 SGHVS and CDR2 FQNEAQ. This CDR3 reads CASSQTSGGGYTF. DNA for the CDR3: TGTGCCAGCAGCCAAACGTCAGGGGGTGGCTACACCTTC.

This clone was observed a few times. This chain connects TRBV2 to TRBJ2-7; D not resolved. Trimming cost V 8 bases and J 6 bases, with 17 bases left between them. In germline, CDR1 is SNHLY, CDR2 FYNNEI. This CDR3 has 13 amino acids. The CDR3 DNA reads as TGTGCCAGCTTAGATCCGGGTGTGGTCGAGCAGTACTTC. Translated: CASLDPGVVEQYF.

The chain employs TRBV3-1 (or the pseudogene TRBV3-2) and TRBJ2-5; 10 positions agree with TRBD2. Germline V gives CDR1 LGHDT, CDR2 YNNKEL (reference sequence). V was clipped by 4 bases and J by 5 bases; unmatched bases: 7. CDR3 length: 15 amino acids. The CDR3 bases are TGTGCCAGCAGCCTTGGTAGCGGGGGGTTGGAGACCCAGTACTTC. The encoded protein is CASSLGSGGLETQYF.

This chain connects TRBV28 to TRBJ1-4; D is ambiguous. The CDR3 has 15 residues. Germline lookup yields CDR1 MDHEN and CDR2 SYDVKM. V lost 4 bases and J 4 bases, leaving 13 bases between the germline ends. The chain's CDR3 is CASSSNGPINEKLFF. The CDR3 region has the DNA TGTGCCAGCAGTTCCAATGGACCGATTAATGAAAAACTGTTTTTT.

The chain has TRBV5-5 and TRBJ2-7, with no clear D. Per the germline V gene, CDR1 is SGHKS and CDR2 is YYEKEE (reference sequence). With 1 base removed from V and 1 base from J, the gap between germline ends came to 9 bases. The CDR3 spans 14 residues. This CDR3 reads CASSLRAVSYEQYF. CDR3 bases: TGTGCCAGCAGCTTGAGGGCGGTTTCCTACGAGCAGTACTTC.

The chain is built from TRBV30 and TRBJ2-2, with D perhaps given as TRBD1 or TRBD2 (5 bases each). The CDR3 covers 14 residues. Germline-derived CDR1 and CDR2 are GTSNPN and SVGIG (reference sequence). The germline V and J ends were trimmed by 7 bases and 4 bases, with 16 bases remaining between them. The CDR3 protein is CAFKGERGTGELFF. The CDR3 DNA sequence: TGTGCCTTTAAAGGGGAACGGGGCACCGGGGAGCTGTTTTTT.

The chain carries TRBV6-2 or TRBV6-3 and TRBJ2-7; no reliable D call. V lost 6 bases to trimming and J lost 5 bases, with 11 bases between them. The CDR3 sequence is 12 residues long. Germline assignment: CDR1 MNHEY and CDR2 SVGEGT. The CDR3 loop reads CASRYSWHEQYF. The CDR3 DNA reads as TGTGCCAGCAGATACAGTTGGCACGAGCAGTACTTC.

The chain uses TRBV11-2 and TRBJ1-2, with 7 bases aligning to TRBD1. Germline V gene data show CDR1 as SGHAT and CDR2 as FQNNGV. The CDR3 consists of 13 residues. V was pared by 6 bases and J by 2 bases, with 3 bases of the junction left unmatched. CDR3: CASRLGQNYGYTF. The CDR3 region has the DNA TGTGCCAGCAGATTGGGACAGAACTATGGCTACACCTTC.

This rearrangement joins TRBV6-5 to TRBJ1-5; D uncertain. This CDR3 region has 13 residues. The V and J ends lost 2 bases and 7 bases respectively, with 9 bases between them. Germline loops: CDR1 MNHEY, CDR2 SVGAGI. The CDR3 here is CASSYGERQPQHF. CDR3 sequence (DNA): TGTGCCAGCAGTTACGGCGAGCGCCAGCCCCAGCATTTT.

The chain couples TRBV6-5 to TRBJ1-5, with a possible D match to TRBD1 (6 bases). The germline V and J ends were trimmed by 4 bases and 2 bases, with 9 bases remaining between them. CDR1 is MNHEY, CDR2 SVGAGI, per germline. The CDR3 runs to 14 residues. The CDR3 spells CASSFSGGNQPQHF. The CDR3 DNA reads as TGTGCCAGCAGTTTCTCAGGGGGCAATCAGCCCCAGCATTTT.

The chain links TRBV28 to TRBJ1-2, with 8 bases identical to TRBD1. V was clipped by 7 bases and J by 5 bases; unmatched bases: 15. The CDR3 sequence is 16 residues long. Germline V CDR1 and CDR2: MDHEN, SYDVKM. The CDR3 loop is CASTRQGAIVGYGYTF. The CDR3 DNA reads TGTGCCAGCACGAGGCAGGGGGCAATAGTAGGGTATGGCTACACCTTC.

The chain recombines TRBV10-3 with TRBJ1-4; D gene unclear. Trimming removed 2 bases at V and 12 bases at J, with 22 bases between. The length of the CDR3 is 16 residues. Germline V gene sequence: CDR1 ENHRY, CDR2 SYGVKD. DNA of the CDR3: TGTGCCATCAGTGAGGCGCGGGATATCGTACGGGCGGAACTGTTTTTT. Residues: CAISEARDIVRAELFF.

The gene calls are TRBV10-3 and TRBJ1-3, with D possibly being TRBD1 (6 bases). The V end lost 9 bases, the J end lost 4 bases, and 13 bases lay between the germline ends. Germline CDR1 ENHRY, CDR2 SYGVKD. The CDR3 spans 13 residues. In nucleotides, the CDR3 is TGTGCCATGAAACAGGGTTCCGGAAACACCATATATTTT. It codes for CAMKQGSGNTIYF.

This chain uses TRBV19 with TRBJ1-6; the D gene is possibly TRBD1 (5 bases). Germline CDR1 LNHDA, CDR2 SQIVND (reference sequence). This CDR3 spans 17 amino acids. The V end was cut by 6 bases, the J end by 0 bases, with 15 bases between. The CDR3 DNA sequence: TGTGCCAGTAGGCCCTGGGGCAGCAGCTCCTATAATTCACCCCTCCACTTT. Translating it yields CASRPWGSSSYNSPLHF.

J is TRBJ1-1 and V is TRBV7-2, with TRBD1 identical over 7 bases. The CDR3 contains 17 residues. J was trimmed by 0 bases and V by 2 bases; bases with no gene match: 9. Per the germline V gene, CDR1 is SGHTA and CDR2 is FQGNSA. CDR3 sequence reads: CASSLPGQARMNTEAFF. As DNA, the CDR3 is TGTGCCAGCAGCTTACCCGGACAGGCTCGCATGAACACTGAAGCTTTCTTT.

The chain recombines TRBV24-1 with TRBJ2-3, with 8 bases that match TRBD2. The V segment lost 3 bases and the J segment 2 bases; nucleotides outside the gene matches: 9. The V gene's germline CDR1 is KGHDR and CDR2 SFDVKD. The CDR3 runs 17 residues. The CDR3 region has the DNA TGTGCCACCAGTGATCGCAAAGCGGGGGACGTCACAGATACGCAGTATTTT. It is translated as CATSDRKAGDVTDTQYF.

This sequence joins TRBV11-2 and TRBJ1-1; a weak D match, TRBD1 (5 bases). Trimming left V 2 bases short and J 2 bases short, with 9 bases between. The V gene's germline CDR1 is SGHAT and CDR2 FQNNGV. The CDR3 is 14 residues long. This CDR3 reads CASSLRGINTEAFF. Here the CDR3 DNA reads TGTGCCAGCAGCTTACGGGGGATAAACACTGAAGCTTTCTTT.